This record covers a single TCR beta chain. Its antigen is not identified. Its ends do not fully match the called genes, so a read error is possible. The data are from a study of shared clonotypes between healthy human individuals. The study, taken as a whole, reports: Naive subsets typically showed greater estimated richness than memory subsets.

Per germline, CDR1 SSHAT and CDR2 FNYEAQ (reference sequence). The CDR3 is made up of 14 amino acids. An even split of each subset's genomic DNA across several immunoSEQ plates was performed. Some clones are missing from TCRdb's copy, which holds only in-frame ones; the method was immunoSEQ multiplex PCR. The data show roughly 1,800,000 clones, 85% to 95% seen once. CD45RO negativity and positive selection for CCR7 defined naive CD8 cells, a population that excluded terminally differentiated effector memory CD45RA+ cells. Everyone who donated was a Caucasian adult who lived in Nashville, Tennessee. Sequencing was performed on naive CD8+ T cells sorted from blood. The rearrangement joins TRBV7-7 to TRBJ2-5; 10 nucleotides line up with TRBD2. The origin of this receptor is a man aged 18 to 29 in good health. CDR3 loop: CASSFLAGEETQYF. DNA for the CDR3: TGTGCTAGCAGCTTCCTAGCGGGGGAAGAGACCCAGTACTTC.